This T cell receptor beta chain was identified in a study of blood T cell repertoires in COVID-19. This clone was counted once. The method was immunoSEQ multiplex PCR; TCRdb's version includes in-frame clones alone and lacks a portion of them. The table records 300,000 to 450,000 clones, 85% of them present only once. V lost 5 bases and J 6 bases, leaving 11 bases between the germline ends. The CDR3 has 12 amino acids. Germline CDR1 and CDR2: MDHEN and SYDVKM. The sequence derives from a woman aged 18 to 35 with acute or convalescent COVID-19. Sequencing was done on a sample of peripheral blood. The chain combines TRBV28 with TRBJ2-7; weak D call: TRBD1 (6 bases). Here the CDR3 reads CASSQQGVEQYF. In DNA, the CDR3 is TGTGCCAGCAGTCAACAGGGAGTCGAGCAGTACTTC.